The sequence of this T cell receptor (beta chain) was determined in a study of blood T cells in healthy people across ages. Findings of the study overall: Diversity figures derived from one million T cells were judged to underestimate the true value. Naive CD4+ cells and diversity were both higher in long-lived donors than in aged donors.

Concerning this clonotype itself: Its matching antigen is unknown.

The V segment lost 1 base and the J segment 4 bases; nucleotides outside the gene matches: 3. The CDR3 length is 15 residues. The germline V gene encodes CDR1 KGHSH and CDR2 LQKENI. Through a sample-barcoded 5' primer and a J-beta primer mix, a second PCR was run for roughly 7 to 12 cycles. MiXCR, applied by TCRdb to the 5' RACE reads, yields one record per CDR3 protein. This table holds some 1.4 million distinct CDR3 sequences, around 42% found once. The sample was blood. V is TRBV18 and J is TRBJ2-1, with 8 positions matching TRBD2. The receptor was derived from a woman aged 18-30 years in good health. The CDR3: CASSPLAGKYNEQFF. The CDR3 bases are TGTGCCAGCTCACCACTAGCGGGGAAATACAATGAGCAGTTCTTC. The entire variable domain, with the rest obtained from reference TRBV18 and TRBJ2-1, is as follows: NAGVMQNPRHLVRRRGQEARLRCSPMKGHSHVYWYRQLPEEGLKFMVYLQKENIIDESGMPKERFSAEFPKEGPSILRIQQVVRGDSAAYFCASSPLAGKYNEQFFGPGTRLTVL.